This TCR beta chain is drawn from a study of shared clonotypes between healthy human individuals. The wider study: The study used three CD4 naive, three CD4 memory, two CD8 naive and one CD8 memory plate per donor.

On this clone itself: As yet, its antigen is unknown.

The protocol was immunoSEQ multiplex PCR, while the TCRdb copy is restricted to in-frame clones and leaves out a portion. The sample carries millions of clones, over 85% recorded once. Findings of the study overall: Naive subsets usually exceeded memory subsets in estimated richness. A few donors showed sharing of approximately 4.7% of naive CD4 clonotypes.

Only CD45RO-negative cells positively selected for CCR7 counted as naive CD8 cells, so terminally differentiated effector memory CD45RA+ cells were excluded. This CDR3 spans 15 amino acids. In germline, CDR1 is LNHDA, CDR2 SQIVND (reference sequence). Between the trimmed V and J ends, which lost 5 bases and 2 bases, there was a span of 16 bases. The V and J genes are TRBV19 and TRBJ2-7, with a possible D match to TRBD1 (6 bases). Source material: naive CD8+ T cells sorted from blood. The receptor's source is a man younger than 35 in good health. The CDR3 sequence: CASSYRDMATYEQYF. In DNA, the CDR3 is TGTGCCAGTAGTTACCGGGACATGGCAACCTACGAGCAGTACTTC. The full variable domain, in which reference TRBV19 and TRBJ2-7 provide the parts outside the CDR3, is DGGITQSPKYLFRKEGQNVTLSCEQNLNHDAMYWYRQDPGQGLRLIYYSQIVNDFQKGDIAEGYSVSREKKESFPLTVTSAQKNPTAFYLCASSYRDMATYEQYFGPGTRLTVT.